This T cell receptor (beta chain) was identified during a study of cytomegalovirus exposure and HLA in healthy donors (dated by TCRdb to about 2017). Regarding the complete study: An earlier analysis of some 500 of the donors reported approximately 300 Gb of sequence data and around 120 million unique TCR beta sequences from approximately 180 million T cells. Both class I and class II loci were covered by HLA typing, at four-digit resolution. In a later genetic analysis, genome-wide SNP genotypes for about three fifths of the roughly 670 donors were used, and that subset was treated as a discovery cohort. The study aimed to test whether cataloging public T cell receptors could reveal signatures of past pathogen exposure. The study used immunosequencing to profile the T cell repertoires of approximately 690 subjects and linked those repertoires to cytomegalovirus serostatus. In the later analysis, no new phenotypic data were used to find candidate immune exposures; instead, reliance was placed on TCR beta sequences and their occurrence across donors. A later analysis re-analyzed previously published TCR beta repertoires from roughly 690 donors and added high-resolution HLA genotyping to study TCR occurrence patterns. Among the approximately 400 genotyped donors, 81% belonged to the genetic ancestry cluster associated with self-reported Caucasian donors. A few DR-DQ haplotypes were treated as single units for association and clustering because of strong linkage in the cohort. A separate validation cohort of over 95 different subjects was used in addition to the roughly 700-subject first cohort. An early release covering just under 650 HLA-typed donors comprised 300 to 350 gigabases of sequencing data and 85 million to 100 million unique TCR sequences. Donor age, sex, ethnicity and CMV serostatus were compiled alongside the repertoire data. On average, about 240,000 unique TCR beta nucleotide sequences were sequenced per donor among several hundred genotyped donors of the cohort, with 15% to 20% of those sequences being non-productive. To predict cytomegalovirus infection status, the study brought together high-throughput TCR immunosequencing, statistical association of individual TCRs with disease status, and machine learning. In an earlier analysis of 587 of the donors, high-throughput TCR beta sequencing was used to judge whether each TCR beta V gene segment behaved as functional or pseudogenic. The number of donors typed differed by locus, with 629-630 for A, B, C, DRB1 and DQB1, 522 for DQA1, 600 to 610 for DPA1, and 450 to 480 for DPB1. All discovery cohort repertoires had been generated using a single sequencing platform.

On this clone itself: The antigen this receptor binds is unknown. No base qualities exist here, and no much larger clone lies one base off it.

In total, approximately 690 healthy bone marrow donors made up the cohort. All cohort members were sampled while nominally healthy, although unrecorded immune exposures were likely present. The donor was CMV seropositive and was included in the group of about 290 seropositive cohort members. A peripheral blood sample was provided by each donor, and peripheral blood mononuclear cells were used for TCR beta sequencing. Genomic DNA extraction from the blood cell samples was performed with the Qiagen DNeasy Blood Extraction Kit. Points the paper makes about the study in general: When HLA alleles, especially DR and DQ, strongly co-occurred, TCR associations were difficult to assign to individual alleles. A few of the identified cytomegalovirus-associated TCR beta chains were confirmed in vitro to be specific for cytomegalovirus antigens. A further reported finding was that TCR beta sequences accurately predicted the HLA-A and HLA-B alleles for most subjects in the first cohort. Several of the top co-occurrence clusters appeared to be linked to parvovirus B19, influenza, CMV and Epstein-Barr virus, according to a later analysis. In this cohort, only TCR beta chains were sequenced, and detectable features were limited by the absence of alpha or paired-chain data. The study listed around 160 TCR beta chains as associated with cytomegalovirus. A cluster of highly shared sequence variants was judged likely to represent a technical artifact of the sequencing pipeline. Because counts were too low, roughly 16 rarely observed V segments, including chromosome 9 orphons, were left out of the earlier analysis of approximately 580 of the donors. Presence/absence analyses assumed roughly uniform sequencing depth across donors, an assumption that may not hold. In an earlier analysis of roughly 560 of the donors, most TCR beta V segments were observed in productive rearrangements about 87% or about 30% of the time, broadly matching IMGT annotations. The only immune exposure information available for the cohort was CMV serostatus. Correlated functional status among segregating V segments might be attributable to linkage disequilibrium, but an unknown experimental factor could not be ruled out. The 87-base-pair reads could not distinguish some IMGT-functional V segments, including TRBV6-2 and TRBV6-3, so those segments were excluded. According to the authors, the approach could potentially be generalized to other disease states and immunological phenotypes. Cytomegalovirus status was reported to be diagnosed by the classifier with high specificity and sensitivity in both the original and validation cohorts. At a false discovery rate of 0.05, a later analysis linked around 15,000 TCR beta sequences to specific HLA alleles. In a later analysis, most CMV-associated TCR beta chains were found to appear HLA-restricted, with HLA associations seemingly driven largely by CMV exposure. Compared with the roughly 600-donor mean, donors in an Asian-associated ancestry cluster had fewer N-insertions in productive TCRs, according to a later genetic analysis. Because HLA typing was unavailable for some donors at each locus, only the typed subset was used in association tests. In a later analysis, HLA-associated TCR beta chains were found to be more clonally expanded and to have lower generation probabilities than equally common non-associated chains. Most TCR sequences were seen in very few donors, while some public TCRs were found in many individuals. According to a later analysis, TCR association rates differed among HLA loci, with DRB1 alleles showing the most associated TCRs and HLA-C alleles showing the fewest. V-gene and J-gene trimming of TCR beta chains was associated with a missense DCLRE1C variant in a later genetic analysis, and the association was replicated in an independent cohort.

The CDR3 has 15 amino acids, counting the end cysteine and phenylalanine. The retained sequence is limited to the CDR3, 45 bases, with the frame set at the first base. The germline V and J ends show losses of 1 base and 2 bases respectively, and no gene match explains 0 bases of the junction. CDR1 and CDR2 are read off the germline V gene as SGHTA and FQGTGA. The library was prepared using the immunoSEQ multiplex PCR assay. For the multiplex PCR, a mixture combining 60 forward primers for TCR Vbeta segments and 13 reverse primers for TCR Jbeta segments was used. The CDR3 region of rearranged TCR beta genes was amplified from genomic DNA with a multiplex PCR assay. The Illumina HiSeq System was used to sequence the amplified TCR beta libraries as 87-base-pair reads. The published analysis was carried out like this. A later analysis tallied around 82 million unique TCR beta chains across the 700 or so repertoires, and around 9.9 million of those chains were shared by two or more donors. A nearest-neighbor algorithm error-corrected the raw reads and collapsed the reads into unique sequences, merging closely related sequences to remove PCR and sequencing errors. Alignment of CDR3 sequences to IMGT reference sequences was used to assign V, D and J gene segments. For a sequence to be retained, a match of at least six nucleotides was required to both a V gene segment and a J gene segment. A rearrangement counted as productive if the CDR3 had no stop codons and remained in frame with V and J, and every other rearrangement counted as non-productive. CDR3 was defined by IMGT convention, running from the second conserved V-encoded cysteine to the conserved J-encoded phenylalanine. The earlier analysis of about 620 of the donors excluded sequences that lacked an unambiguous match to a single V gene segment. An earlier analysis of some 500 of the donors classified V segments as functional when productive rearrangements were above 56.7% and as segregating when the standard deviation between donors was above 5%. A statistical classification framework was developed to diagnose cytomegalovirus status using the catalog of TCR beta chain sequences. V and J gene assignment, in a later analysis, came from comparing TCR nucleotide sequences with IMGT/GENE-DB human TR gene sequences. In a later analysis, CDR3 sequences and most-parsimonious VDJ recombination scenarios were assigned using the TCRdist pipeline. In a later analysis, every TCR beta chain was defined by the combination of its CDR3 amino acid sequence and its V-gene family, and reads without a unique V-gene family were dropped. In a later analysis, approximately 590 highly shared, low-generation-probability nucleotide sequences were removed to address suspected cross-contamination and a sequencing artifact. In a later analysis, a clonal expansion index was calculated for each public chain from normalized within-repertoire ranks of inferred template counts. Generation probabilities in a later analysis came from a VDJ recombination model fitted to out-of-frame rearrangements, and those results were checked against IGoR. Hypergeometric tests were used in a later analysis to score TCR-TCR, TCR-HLA and TCR-CMV co-occurrence, with a repertoire-size bias correction applied to the TCR pairs. To estimate false discovery rates, a later analysis permuted the HLA or CMV assignments 20 times. In a later analysis, co-occurring TCRs were grouped with DBSCAN, and TCRdist sequence similarity was added when clustering was performed within HLA-allele-positive subsets. Co-occurrence clustering excluded repertoires with fewer than 30,000 or more than 120,000 public chains, plus five with anomalous nucleotide sharing. Entries here come from immuneACCESS through TCRdb and include only in-frame sequences with V and J called. Some clones fail to appear in such tables; in the studies checked, an unresolved V gene covers under half of the shortfall, and the cause of the remainder is unknown. V and J calls and clone size follow that table, whereas D and trimming were derived from the DNA. This sample lists approximately 110,000 clones; around 62% were detected once. Of the sample, 3.5% to 4% falls within the top ten clones.

The receptor's source is a young man in good health and CMV-seropositive. Recombination linked TRBV7-3 to TRBJ2-1; the junction holds 9 bases that match TRBD2. The sample consisted of PBMCs. The CDR3 here reads CASSLSGGAYNEQFF. The DNA is TGTGCCAGCAGCTTAAGCGGGGGGGCCTACAATGAGCAGTTCTTC.